This record looks at one T cell receptor beta chain sequence and its context. Its target is not known. The sample originates from a study of CD8 T cells in ankylosing spondylitis. Findings of the study overall: The authors reported significant enrichment of disease-linked clones in matched ankylosing spondylitis synovial fluid.

5'-RACE, quantitative and with molecular barcodes, yielded the TCR beta libraries. One entry per CDR3 protein results from TCRdb running MiXCR on the 5' RACE reads. Seen here are some 340,000 distinct CDR3 sequences, 14% to 15% observed once, and the top ten hold less than 1.1%. This CDR3 comprises 15 residues. V dropped 2 bases and J dropped 1; count of bases not matched to a gene: 0. Looked up from germline, CDR1 is KGHSH and CDR2 is LQKENI. This chain links TRBV18 with TRBJ2-3; TRBD2 aligns across 10 bases. The receptor was derived from a male donor with ankylosing spondylitis or in good health (not recorded which). What was sequenced was blood, either unsorted or a sorted T cell fraction (not recorded which). The CDR3: CASSPSGGGTDTQYF. DNA of the CDR3: TGTGCCAGCTCACCAAGCGGGGGGGGCACAGATACGCAGTATTTT.